Following are 18 T cell receptor beta chains from one sample sequenced in a study of cytomegalovirus exposure and HLA in healthy donors. The PCR employed 60 Vbeta primers together with 13 Jbeta primers. The data were produced by immunoSEQ multiplex PCR, yet TCRdb's version contains in-frame clones alone and is incomplete. The profile shows over 20,000 clones, about two thirds of them singletons. Sequencing was done on a sample of PBMCs. These TCRs come from a woman between 45 and 60 years old in good health and CMV-seronegative.

The V gene is TRBV6-5, the J gene TRBJ1-5; D uncertain. CDR1 and CDR2 (germline): MNHEY, SVGAGI. The CDR3 runs to 14 residues. The V gene lost 7 bases and the J gene lost 6 bases, with 16 bases spanning the gap. This CDR3 reads CASTPGDFSQPQHF. The CDR3 DNA reads TGTGCCAGCACCCCGGGAGACTTTAGTCAGCCCCAGCATTTT.

The rearrangement links TRBV5-1 to TRBJ2-1, with D possibly TRBD1 on 5 matching bases. Germline CDR1 and CDR2: SGHRS and YFSETQ. Trimming shortened V by 4 bases and J by 8 bases, and 10 bases separated the two germline ends. This CDR3 has 12 residues. The CDR3 region has the DNA TGCGCCAGCAGCCGCCAAGGGGATGAGCAGTTCTTC. It translates to CASSRQGDEQFF.

This clone is a singleton in its sample. The chain recombines TRBV10-2 with TRBJ1-1; 9 nucleotides align to TRBD1. V lost 6 bases and J lost 3; bases outside the gene matches: 5. The length of the CDR3 is 14 residues. CDR1 and CDR2 (germline): WSHSY, SAAADI. CDR3 DNA sequence: TGCGCCAGCAGGGCACAGGGGGCGCACACTGAAGCTTTCTTT. It encodes CASRAQGAHTEAFF.

The table lists this clone with a count of one. The chain recombines TRBV2 with TRBJ2-7; D remains unclear. V dropped 8 bases and J dropped 7 bases, with 12 bases sitting between them. CDR3 size: 11 residues. Germline values: CDR1 SNHLY, CDR2 FYNNEI. The CDR3 sequence: CASRGTGEQYF. The CDR3 DNA is TGTGCCAGCCGAGGCACTGGGGAGCAGTACTTC.

The chain combines TRBV5-4 with TRBJ1-1; D is unclear. The CDR3 consists of 13 residues. Germline V gives CDR1 SGHNT, CDR2 YYREEE (reference sequence). Between the trimmed V and J ends, which lost 1 base and 4 bases, there was a span of 8 bases. CDR3 in amino acids: CASSLRGFTEAFF. The CDR3 DNA sequence: TGTGCCAGCAGCTTGCGAGGTTTCACTGAAGCTTTCTTT.

This clone is a singleton in its sample. The rearrangement joins TRBV2 to TRBJ2-3, with TRBD2 matching over 7 bases. Germline assignment: CDR1 SNHLY and CDR2 FYNNEI. CDR3 length: 14 amino acids. V lost 9 bases to trimming and J lost 0 bases; unmatched junction nucleotides: 6. The DNA of the CDR3 is TGTGCCAGACAGACTAGCACTAGCACAGATACGCAGTATTTT. Residues: CARQTSTSTDTQYF.

The V gene is TRBV6-5, the J gene TRBJ2-7; 7 nucleotides agree with TRBD2. V lost 5 bases, J lost 3 bases, and 4 bases stayed unmatched. The germline CDR1 and CDR2 sequences are MNHEY and SVGAGI. The CDR3 consists of 13 residues. The CDR3 reads CASSLPGGYEQYF. CDR3 DNA sequence: TGTGCCAGCAGTCTTCCGGGAGGCTACGAGCAGTACTTC.

The V and J genes are TRBV5-1 and TRBJ1-1, with D unclear. Trimming cost V 0 bases and J 4 bases, with 10 bases left between them. Germline CDR1 SGHRS, CDR2 YFSETQ. This CDR3 has 14 amino acids. Written as DNA, the CDR3 is TGCGCCAGCAGCTTGGACGGGTTAGGCACTGAAGCTTTCTTT. Protein: CASSLDGLGTEAFF.

The chain recombines TRBV6-5 with TRBJ2-7, with 8 bases fitting TRBD2. Germline V gene data show CDR1 as MNHEY and CDR2 as SVGAGI. The CDR3 loop spans 15 amino acids. V shed 4 bases and J 6 bases; nucleotides not matched to a gene: 11. The CDR3 loop reads CASSLVAGGRREQYF. The CDR3 coding sequence is TGTGCCAGCAGTTTAGTGGCGGGGGGCCGGCGCGAGCAGTACTTC.

V and J are TRBV5-1 and TRBJ1-6; 7 nucleotides align to TRBD1. The germline V gene encodes CDR1 SGHRS and CDR2 YFSETQ. V trimming: 4 bases; J trimming: 7 bases; junction bases outside the gene matches: 8. CDR3 size: 15 residues. The CDR3 protein is CASSLTGTENSPLHF. CDR3 bases: TGCGCCAGCAGCCTTACCGGGACAGAGAATTCACCCCTCCACTTT.

This chain joins TRBV9 and TRBJ1-1; 8 nucleotides match TRBD1. Germline loops: CDR1 SGDLS, CDR2 YYNGEE. This CDR3 region has 15 residues. Trimming at V came to 5 bases and at J to 6 bases, leaving 12 bases not matched to a gene. This CDR3 reads CASSQQRTGGAEAFF. CDR3 DNA: TGTGCCAGCAGTCAACAGCGTACAGGGGGGGCTGAAGCTTTCTTT.

The chain uses TRBV5-1 and TRBJ1-2; no clear D. The V and J ends lost 3 bases and 5 bases respectively, with 5 bases between them. The CDR3 is 11 amino acids. Germline V CDR1 and CDR2: SGHRS, YFSETQ. CDR3 protein: CASSSGYGYTF. The CDR3 DNA follows: TGCGCCAGCAGCTCCGGGTATGGCTACACCTTC.

The chain is built from TRBV7-6 and TRBJ1-5; D remains ambiguous. CDR3 length equals 13 residues. The germline V gene encodes CDR1 SGHVS and CDR2 FNYEAQ. The V and J ends lost 1 base and 7 bases respectively, with 8 bases between them. For the CDR3, the DNA is TGTGCCAGCAGCTTAGAGAGTAGACAGCCCCAGCATTTT. It encodes CASSLESRQPQHF.

The V call is TRBV6-6, the J call TRBJ1-1; perhaps TRBD1 as D (5 bases). The CDR3 is 13 residues long. The germline gives CDR1 MNHNY, CDR2 SVGAGI (reference sequence). The V gene lost 5 bases and the J gene lost 1 base, with 8 bases spanning the gap. CDR3 sequence reads: CASSRQTNTEAFF. The CDR3 coding sequence is TGTGCCAGCAGTCGACAGACGAACACTGAAGCTTTCTTT.

This clone was observed a few times. The V gene is TRBV6-4, the J gene TRBJ1-6; no reliable D call. CDR3 length equals 14 residues. Trimming left V 5 bases short and J 9 bases short, with 14 bases between. Looked up from germline, CDR1 is MRHNA and CDR2 is SNTAGT. CDR3 sequence: CASSLGVGISPLHF. The CDR3 DNA follows: TGTGCCAGCAGTCTCGGGGTCGGAATTTCACCCCTCCACTTT.

The chain combines TRBV12-5 with TRBJ1-5; TRBD1 aligns across 9 bases. V lost 6 bases, J lost 1 base, and 10 bases stayed unmatched. Germline CDR1 LGHNT, CDR2 FRNRAP. CDR3 length: 17 amino acids. The CDR3 bases are TGTGCTAGTGGCCCCCGGACAGGGGACGGAAGCAATCAGCCCCAGCATTTT. Its protein product is CASGPRTGDGSNQPQHF.

The chain recombines TRBV5-1 with TRBJ2-1, with 8 nucleotides matching TRBD1. With 0 bases clipped from V and 9 bases from J, the junction kept 5 bases outside the gene matches. This CDR3 has 14 residues. The germline gives CDR1 SGHRS, CDR2 YFSETQ. The CDR3 region is CASSLVRGPGEQFF. Here the CDR3 DNA reads TGCGCCAGCAGCTTGGTCAGGGGGCCGGGTGAGCAGTTCTTC. The variable domain in full, with the rest retrieved from reference TRBV5-1 and TRBJ2-1, is KAGVTQTPRYLIKTRGQQVTLSCSPISGHRSVSWYQQTPGQGLQFLFEYFSETQRNKGNFPGRFSGRQFSNSRSEMNVSTLELGDSALYLCASSLVRGPGEQFFGPGTRLTVL.

The chain employs TRBV7-8 and TRBJ1-5; tentatively, D is TRBD1 (6 bases). The CDR3 runs 16 residues. V lost 3 bases and J lost 3, with 15 bases in between. Germline CDR1 is SGHVS and CDR2 is FQNEAQ. CDR3 sequence reads: CASSLMGTIVNQPQHF. CDR3 nucleotide sequence: TGTGCCAGCAGCTTGATGGGGACAATCGTCAATCAGCCCCAGCATTTT.